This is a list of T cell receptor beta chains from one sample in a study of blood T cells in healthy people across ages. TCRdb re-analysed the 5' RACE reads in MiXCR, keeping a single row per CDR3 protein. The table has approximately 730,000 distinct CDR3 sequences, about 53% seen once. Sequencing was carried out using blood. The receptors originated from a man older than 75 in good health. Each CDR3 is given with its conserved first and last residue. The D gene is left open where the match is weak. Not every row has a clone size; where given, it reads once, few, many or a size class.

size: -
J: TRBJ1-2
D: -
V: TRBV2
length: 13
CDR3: CASSVARLSGYTF
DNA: TGTGCCAGCAGCGTGGCCAGGCTGAGTGGCTACACCTTC

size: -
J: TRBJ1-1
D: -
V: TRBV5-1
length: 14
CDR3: CASSTTQANTEAFF
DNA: TGCGCCAGCAGCACCACACAGGCGAACACTGAAGCTTTCTTT

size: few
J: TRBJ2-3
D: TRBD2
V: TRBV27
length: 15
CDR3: CASSLRLAGKAYAYF
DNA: TGTGCCAGCAGTTTACGACTAGCGGGCAAAGCATACGCGTATTTT

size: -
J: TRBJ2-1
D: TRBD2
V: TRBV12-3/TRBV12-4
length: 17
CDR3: CASSLGGAGGLLNEQFF
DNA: TGTGCCAGCAGTTTAGGGGGGGCGGGAGGCCTACTCAATGAGCAGTTCTTC

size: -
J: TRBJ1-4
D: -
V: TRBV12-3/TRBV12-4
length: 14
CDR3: CASTGGRTNEKLFF
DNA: TGTGCCAGCACCGGCGGGCGAACTAATGAAAAACTGTTTTTT

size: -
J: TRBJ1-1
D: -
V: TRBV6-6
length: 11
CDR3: CATKRNTEAFF
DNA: TGTGCCACCAAGAGGAATACTGAAGCTTTCTTT

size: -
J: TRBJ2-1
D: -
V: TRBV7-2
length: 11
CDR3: CASSYYGEQFF
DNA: TGTGCCAGCAGCTACTACGGTGAGCAGTTCTTC

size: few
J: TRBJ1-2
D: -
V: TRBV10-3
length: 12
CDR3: CAIASANYGYTF
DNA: TGTGCCATCGCTTCGGCTAACTATGGCTACACCTTC

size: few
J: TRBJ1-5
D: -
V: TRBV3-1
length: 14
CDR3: CASSQDSRPQPQHF
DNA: TGTGCCAGCAGCCAAGATTCCCGCCCGCAGCCCCAGCATTTT

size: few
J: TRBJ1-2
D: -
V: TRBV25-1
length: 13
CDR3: CASSDNHNYGYTF
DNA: TGTGCCAGCAGTGATAATCATAACTATGGCTACACCTTC

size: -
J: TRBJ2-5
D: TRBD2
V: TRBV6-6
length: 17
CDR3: CASSGTSGRGIQETQYF
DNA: TGTGCCAGCAGCGGGACTAGCGGGAGGGGAATTCAAGAGACCCAGTACTTC

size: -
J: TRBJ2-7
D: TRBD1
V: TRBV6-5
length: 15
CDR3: CASSSTGGNYNEQYF
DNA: TGTGCCAGCAGTTCGACAGGGGGCAACTACAATGAGCAGTACTTC

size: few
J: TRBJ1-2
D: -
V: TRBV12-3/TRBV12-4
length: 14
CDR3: CASRRTGSNYGYTF
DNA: TGTGCCAGCAGAAGGACGGGCAGCAACTATGGCTACACCTTC

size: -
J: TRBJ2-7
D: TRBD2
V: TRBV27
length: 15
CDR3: CASTEGTSGITEQYF
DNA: TGTGCCAGCACTGAGGGCACTAGCGGGATTACGGAGCAGTACTTC

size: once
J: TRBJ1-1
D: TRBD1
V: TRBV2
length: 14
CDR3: CASSGQGMDTEAFF
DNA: TGTGCCAGCAGTGGACAGGGAATGGACACTGAAGCTTTCTTT

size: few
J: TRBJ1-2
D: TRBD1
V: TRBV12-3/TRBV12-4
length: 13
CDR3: CASSPQGARGYTF
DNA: TGTGCCAGCAGTCCGCAGGGGGCGCGAGGCTACACCTTC

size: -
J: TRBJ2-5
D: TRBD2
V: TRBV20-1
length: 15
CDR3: CSASGLVGEEATQYF
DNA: TGCAGTGCTAGCGGACTAGTGGGAGAAGAGGCGACCCAGTACTTC

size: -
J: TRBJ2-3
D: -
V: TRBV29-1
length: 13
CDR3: CSAGVSLTDTQYF
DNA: TGCAGCGCTGGAGTATCTTTGACAGATACGCAGTATTTT